The clone carrying this T cell receptor (beta chain) has just one count. This record comes from a study of blood T cell repertoires in COVID-19. Turning to the study itself: Researchers got acute and convalescent COVID-19 samples from the United States, Italy and Spain. From T cells, B-cell-depleted T cells, or PBMCs came the material, which was cDNA or gDNA.

Germline V gene sequence: CDR1 SGHRS, CDR2 YFSETQ. The CDR3 totals 19 residues. The junction had 16 bases not matched to a gene; V was cut back by 2 bases and J by 7 bases. In the original processing: Amplification from reference gene primers served as the basis for estimated nucleated cell counts. Here immunoSEQ multiplex PCR was the method, and the copy in TCRdb shows in-frame clones only, minus some. V, J and clone size were drawn from that table, and D and trimming were deduced from the DNA. The top ten hold 7.5% to 9.5% of the sample, which has 35,000 to 55,000 clones, roughly 90% seen once. Sample: peripheral blood. The TCR was taken from a man between 60 and 70 years old with active COVID-19. The chain links TRBV5-1 to TRBJ2-1, with TRBD2 identical over 12 bases. CDR3 sequence (DNA): TGCGCCAGCAGCTTACCTAGCGGGAGGGCCACAATAGGGAGAAATGAGCAGTTCTTC. This sequence encodes CASSLPSGRATIGRNEQFF.